This TCR beta chain came from a study of T cell changes during pregnancy in multiple sclerosis. Sequencing was performed with immunoSEQ multiplex PCR; in TCRdb, only in-frame clones are kept and a portion is missing. Here the sample spans 66,000 or so clones, roughly nine tenths being singletons. The germline V gene has CDR1 LNHDA and CDR2 SQIVND (reference sequence). The CDR3 contains 15 residues. V dropped 8 bases and J dropped 6 bases, with 20 bases sitting between them. The sequence derives from a female donor with multiple sclerosis, enrolled in a pregnancy study. The source was CD8+ T cells from peripheral blood mononuclear cells, collected before pregnancy. The gene calls are TRBV19 and TRBJ1-5; a weak D match, TRBD1 (6 bases). Here the CDR3 DNA reads TGTGCCAGTCTCAACCTCACAGGGAACGCTCAGCCCCAGCATTTT. Protein: CASLNLTGNAQPQHF.